Below, 10 T cell receptor beta chains from the same sample are listed, as sequenced in a study of blood T cell repertoires in COVID-19. Method: immunoSEQ multiplex PCR; TCRdb's copy keeps in-frame clones and lacks some. The data hold around 63,000 clones, with 70% to 90% observed a single time. The material sequenced was peripheral blood. The receptors shown here come from a woman aged 80 or older with active COVID-19.

This clone was recorded only once. The chain recombines TRBV9 with TRBJ2-5; D is uncertain. The CDR3 consists of 13 residues. V was pared by 0 bases and J by 2 bases, with 5 bases between. Germline CDR1 is SGDLS and CDR2 is YYNGEE. This CDR3 reads CASSVASQETQYF. In DNA, the CDR3 is TGTGCCAGCAGCGTAGCTTCTCAAGAGACCCAGTACTTC.

The chain has TRBV7-2 and TRBJ2-2; 12 bases are shared with TRBD2. V lost 5 bases and J lost 3; bases outside the gene matches: 4. Germline V gene sequence: CDR1 SGHTA, CDR2 FQGNSA. The CDR3 totals 16 residues. In DNA, the CDR3 is TGTGCCAGCAGCCTTACTAGCGGGGGGTACACCGGGGAGCTGTTTTTT. Translated, it gives CASSLTSGGYTGELFF.

As to this clone: A read error may produce the germline difference seen at one junction end. The rearrangement joins TRBV7-7 to TRBJ2-2; the match to TRBD2 covers 8 bases. This CDR3 has 15 amino acids. Germline CDR1 and CDR2: SSHAT and FNYEAQ (reference sequence). CDR3 sequence: CASSLQAGVAGELFF. The CDR3 region has the DNA TGTGCTAGCAGCTTACAAGCGGGGGTAGCCGGGGAGCTGTTTTTT. The full variable domain, rest sourced from reference TRBV7-7 and TRBJ2-2, is GAGVSQSPRYKVTKRGQDVTLRCDPISSHATLYWYQQALGQGPEFLTYFNYEAQPDKSGLPSDRFSAERPEGSISTLTIQRTEQRDSAMYRCASSLQAGVAGELFFGEGSRLTVL.

This clone was detected only once. The chain joins TRBV6-6 to TRBJ2-3, with TRBD1 matching over 8 bases. The V gene end was trimmed by 2 bases and the J gene end by 1 base; junction bases not matched to a gene: 5. The CDR3 spans 16 residues. Germline V gene data show CDR1 as MNHNY and CDR2 as SVGAGI (reference sequence). CDR3 coding DNA: TGTGCCAGCAGTTACCCACAGGGGGAGGGCACAGATACGCAGTATTTT. Amino acid sequence: CASSYPQGEGTDTQYF.

This sequence joins TRBV29-1 and TRBJ2-7; a weak D match, TRBD2 (6 bases). The CDR3 has 15 residues. Trimming cost V 7 bases and J 0 bases, with 19 bases left between them. The germline CDR1 and CDR2 sequences are SQVTM and ANQGSEA. The CDR3: CSATSLVGGSYEQYF. As DNA, the CDR3 is TGCAGCGCCACCTCGCTCGTGGGGGGCTCCTACGAGCAGTACTTC.

The V gene is TRBV14, the J gene TRBJ1-1; 10 bases fit TRBD1. The CDR3 sequence is 16 residues long. Germline lookup yields CDR1 SGHDN and CDR2 FVKESK. The junction had 13 bases not matched to a gene; V was cut back by 5 bases and J by 7 bases. The CDR3, as DNA: TGTGCCAGCAGCATCCGGACAGGGGGAGGGCCAGGTGAAGCTTTCTTT. Translated: CASSIRTGGGPGEAFF.

The chain recombines TRBV9 with TRBJ2-3; 15 bases line up with TRBD2. Losses at the gene ends were 0 bases for V and 0 bases for J; bases not matched to a gene: 5. CDR3 length equals 19 residues. CDR1 and CDR2 from the germline V gene are SGDLS and YYNGEE. Here the CDR3 reads CASSVVGLAGGTSTDTQYF. DNA for the CDR3: TGTGCCAGCAGCGTAGTGGGACTAGCGGGGGGAACTAGCACAGATACGCAGTATTTT.

The chain is built from TRBV7-2 and TRBJ2-1, with 9 bases matching TRBD1. Germline V lookup: CDR1 SGHTA, CDR2 FQGNSA. V shed 4 bases, J shed 4 bases, and the junction held 5 bases outside the gene matches. The CDR3 covers 15 residues. The CDR3 protein is CASSSGQGSYNEQFF. The CDR3 DNA reads as TGTGCCAGCAGCTCGGGACAGGGCTCATACAATGAGCAGTTCTTC.

The chain couples TRBV24-1 to TRBJ1-4; TRBD1 aligns across 10 bases. V lost 6 bases, J lost 6 bases, and 3 bases stayed unmatched. The CDR3 consists of 14 residues. The V gene's germline CDR1 is KGHDR and CDR2 SFDVKD. CDR3 region: CATSSGQGYEKLFF. The DNA for the CDR3 is TGTGCCACCAGTTCGGGACAGGGGTATGAAAAACTGTTTTTT.

The chain links TRBV28 to TRBJ1-1; D is unclear. V lost 8 bases and J lost 10, with 8 bases in between. The CDR3 has 9 residues. CDR1 is MDHEN, CDR2 SYDVKM, per germline. CDR3 loop: CASSPGAFF. The CDR3 region has the DNA TGTGCCAGCTCTCCAGGAGCTTTCTTT.